The source of this T cell receptor (beta chain) is a study of T cells in women clearing cervical HPV infection. Produced via immunoSEQ multiplex PCR; TCRdb's table is partial and in-frame only. The sample has some 16,000 clones. Findings of the study overall: TRBV6-7 abundance was lower in cases than controls (about 0.099% versus 0.16%). Repertoire richness, not evenness, was significantly elevated in CIN3+ cases versus controls.

In the case of this clone: The antigen remains undetermined. From the germline J gene comes the end of the CDR3, since the read stops 3 residues before it.

This CDR3 has 16 amino acids. Germline assignment: CDR1 SGHNT and CDR2 YYREEE (reference sequence). The V end was cut by 0 bases, the J end by 5 bases, with 17 bases between. Sequencing input: blood buffy coat. The V gene is TRBV5-4, the J gene TRBJ1-2; possible D gene TRBD1, 6 bases. This receptor was identified in a woman between 18 and 70 years old with a cervical HPV16 infection that either progressed to CIN3+ or cleared (not recorded which). CDR3 loop: CASSLDKDRRLYGYTF. CDR3 DNA, as far as it was read: TGTGCCAGCAGCTTGGACAAAGACAGGCGGCTGTATGGC.